The rows below give T cell receptor beta chains drawn from one sample of a study of blood T cells in healthy people across ages. TCRdb itself ran the 5' RACE reads through MiXCR, one entry per CDR3 protein. Among about 1.5 million distinct CDR3 sequences listed, 35% to 45% were seen once. Sequenced: blood. Receptor source: a woman under 30 in good health. Each CDR3 is given with its conserved first and last residue. The D gene is left open where the match is weak. Where a row states a size, it is once, few, many or the class of an expanded clone; other rows omit it.

J gene | D gene | clone size | V gene | CDR3 protein | CDR3 DNA
TRBJ1-2 | TRBD1 | few | TRBV6-2/TRBV6-3 | CASLWRGGQDGYTF | TGTGCCAGCCTATGGAGAGGGGGCCAAGATGGCTACACCTTC
TRBJ2-3 | TRBD2 | . | TRBV20-1 | CSASGPLAGSTDTQYF | TGCAGTGCTAGCGGGCCCTTAGCGGGGAGCACAGATACGCAGTATTTT
TRBJ2-1 | . | few | TRBV7-9 | CASSVILEGEQFF | TGTGCCAGCAGCGTAATCCTAGAAGGTGAGCAGTTCTTC
TRBJ1-1 | TRBD1 | . | TRBV12-3/TRBV12-4 | CASKPGGGGMNTEAFF | TGTGCCAGCAAACCAGGGGGCGGGGGTATGAACACTGAAGCTTTCTTT
TRBJ1-4 | . | many | TRBV29-1 | CSATDPASEKLFF | TGCAGCGCAACCGACCCCGCTTCCGAAAAACTGTTTTTT
TRBJ2-7 | . | . | TRBV5-1 | CASSFEGISYEQYF | TGCGCCAGCAGCTTTGAGGGGATCTCCTACGAGCAGTACTTC
TRBJ2-1 | TRBD2 | few | TRBV4-2 | CASSQTTSGGANEQFF | TGTGCCAGCAGCCAAACAACTAGCGGGGGGGCAAATGAGCAGTTCTTC
TRBJ1-5 | . | . | TRBV3-1 | CASGTAKGSNQPQHF | TGTGCCAGCGGGACCGCAAAGGGGAGCAATCAGCCCCAGCATTTT
TRBJ2-1 | TRBD2 | . | TRBV12-3/TRBV12-4 | CASSPQTSGGNNEQFF | TGTGCCAGCAGTCCCCAAACTAGCGGGGGGAACAATGAGCAGTTCTTC
TRBJ2-1 | . | few | TRBV5-1 | CASSPARTTHSYNEQFF | TGCGCCAGCAGCCCAGCCCGGACTACCCACTCCTACAATGAGCAGTTCTTC
TRBJ2-5 | . | . | TRBV14 | CASSQAVRETQYF | TGTGCCAGCAGCCAAGCTGTGCGGGAGACCCAGTACTTC
TRBJ2-7 | TRBD2 | few | TRBV6-1 | CASSGRTSGSHEQYF | TGTGCCAGCAGTGGGAGGACTAGCGGGAGCCACGAGCAGTACTTC
TRBJ2-4 | . | few | TRBV5-1 | CASSWMGGREQYF | TGCGCCAGCAGCTGGATGGGGGGTAGGGAGCAGTACTTC
TRBJ1-5 | . | . | TRBV29-1 | CSVCDTINQPQHF | TGCAGCGTTTGCGACACGATCAATCAGCCCCAGCATTTT
TRBJ2-3 | . | . | TRBV5-5 | CASSFWEQADTQYF | TGTGCCAGCAGCTTTTGGGAGCAAGCAGATACGCAGTATTTT
TRBJ2-7 | . | . | TRBV6-5 | CASSYSVAHSYNEQYF | TGTGCCAGCAGTTACTCTGTAGCTCACTCCTACAATGAGCAGTACTTC
TRBJ2-7 | . | . | TRBV7-9 | CASSAPDKYEQYF | TGTGCCAGCAGCGCTCCAGACAAATACGAGCAGTACTTC
TRBJ2-7 | TRBD2 | once | TRBV20-1 | CSARGSGRTNYEQYF | TGCAGTGCTAGAGGCAGCGGGAGGACCAACTACGAGCAGTACTTC
TRBJ2-1 | TRBD2 | . | TRBV29-1 | CSVGGETYNEQFF | TGCAGCGTGGGGGGGGAGACATACAATGAGCAGTTCTTC
TRBJ2-3 | . | few | TRBV12-5 | CASGLGQAAEDTQYF | TGTGCTAGTGGTTTGGGGCAGGCGGCGGAAGATACGCAGTATTTT
TRBJ2-1 | . | . | TRBV15 | CATSRDKVSNNEQFF | TGTGCCACCAGCAGAGATAAGGTCTCCAACAATGAGCAGTTCTTC
TRBJ2-2 | TRBD2 | . | TRBV29-1 | CSVRTGGNTGELFF | TGCAGCGTAAGAACGGGAGGCAACACCGGGGAGCTGTTTTTT
TRBJ1-2 | . | . | TRBV4-3 | CASSQARGTSAAYGYTF | TGCGCCAGCAGCCAAGCCCGTGGAACGTCCGCTGCCTATGGCTACACCTTC
TRBJ2-1 | . | few | TRBV7-2 | CASSLVSGTHNEQFF | TGTGCCAGCAGCTTAGTCTCCGGGACCCACAATGAGCAGTTCTTC
TRBJ1-5 | TRBD1 | . | TRBV6-2/TRBV6-3 | CASSASLGDSYQPLHF | TGTGCCAGCAGCGCTAGCCTAGGGGACAGCTATCAGCCCCTGCATTTT
TRBJ2-1 | . | many | TRBV12-3/TRBV12-4 | CASNYRWLGAYNEQFF | TGTGCCAGCAATTACCGATGGCTAGGGGCCTACAATGAGCAGTTCTTC
TRBJ2-5 | . | . | TRBV12-3/TRBV12-4 | CASSKSGTQYF | TGTGCCAGCAGTAAATCCGGGACCCAGTACTTC
TRBJ1-2 | . | . | TRBV29-1 | CSADLTGLGGYGYTF | TGCAGCGCGGACTTGACAGGCCTCGGAGGCTATGGCTACACCTTC
TRBJ2-7 | TRBD2 | few | TRBV4-3 | CASSPSGGGNYNEQYF | TGCGCCAGCAGCCCTAGCGGGGGGGGGAACTACAATGAGCAGTACTTC
TRBJ1-3 | . | . | TRBV6-6 | CASTGHSGNTIYF | TGTGCCAGCACAGGACACTCTGGAAACACCATATATTTT
TRBJ2-5 | . | . | TRBV10-3 | CAISKDRDFQETQYF | TGTGCCATCAGCAAAGACCGGGACTTCCAAGAGACCCAGTACTTC
TRBJ2-2 | . | few | TRBV27 | CASRIGGELFF | TGTGCCAGTAGAATCGGCGGGGAGCTGTTTTTT
TRBJ2-5 | TRBD2 | . | TRBV3-1 | CASSHSGEGRETQYF | TGTGCCAGCAGCCACAGCGGGGAGGGTCGGGAGACCCAGTACTTC
TRBJ2-7 | . | many | TRBV6-6 | CASSYSLSYEQYF | TGTGCCAGCAGTTACTCGCTCTCCTACGAGCAGTACTTC
TRBJ1-6 | TRBD1 | . | TRBV11-1 | CASRRTGESYNSPLHF | TGTGCCAGCAGACGGACAGGGGAATCCTATAATTCACCCCTCCACTTT
TRBJ2-1 | TRBD2 | . | TRBV24-1 | CATSGPGLAGEQFF | TGTGCCACCAGTGGACCGGGACTAGCGGGCGAGCAGTTCTTC
TRBJ2-3 | . | . | TRBV19 | CASSIARTPPSTDTQYF | TGTGCCAGTAGTATAGCTAGGACGCCGCCTAGCACAGATACGCAGTATTTT